This entry features one T cell receptor (beta chain) sequence. Its antigen is as yet unknown. This entry belongs to a study of cytomegalovirus exposure and HLA in healthy donors. The study's findings and limits: Highly shared sequence variants in one cluster were likely a sequencing artifact. Links to common viral pathogens appeared, in a later analysis, for several of the most significant clusters. The study listed 164 cytomegalovirus-associated TCR beta chains. Per a later analysis, under 20,000 TCR beta sequences showed association with HLA alleles at 0.05 false discovery rate.

PCR involved 60 Vbeta and 13 Jbeta primers. The repertoire was sequenced with immunoSEQ multiplex PCR; TCRdb's copy has only in-frame clones and lacks some. Of 60,000 to 85,000 clones in the sample, 60% to 85% were seen once. CDR3 length equals 15 residues. Germline-derived CDR1 and CDR2 are SGHRS and YFSETQ. V lost 6 bases and J 0 bases, leaving 10 bases between the germline ends. This sequence was found in a man aged 35 to 55 in good health and CMV-seronegative. The sequenced sample was PBMCs. The chain combines TRBV5-1 with TRBJ1-6; D is ambiguous. The CDR3 sequence: CASTQQSSYNSPLHF. CDR3 in DNA: TGCGCCAGCACCCAACAGAGCTCCTATAATTCACCCCTCCACTTT.